The clone carrying this T cell receptor (beta chain) was counted only a few times. These data come from a study of T cells in Graves' hyperthyroidism and ophthalmopathy. On the study more broadly: Pretreatment peripheral blood was obtained at initial diagnosis.

On the basis of clinical symptoms, serum thyroxine and TRAb, thyroid ultrasound and orbital computed tomography, diagnoses were made. Progressors' blood was drawn at hyperthyroidism diagnosis, before ophthalmopathy symptoms. The CDR3 has 16 amino acids. Trimming stripped 3 bases from V and 8 bases from J, with 19 bases between. The V gene's germline CDR1 is LGHDT and CDR2 YNNKEL (reference sequence). It was RNA transcripts that yielded the amplified TCR beta CDR3 regions. Carried out on the TCR CDR3, a first-round RT-PCR used the HTBI primer set. TCRdb redid the calling of the multiplex PCR reads with MiXCR, one entry per CDR3 protein. The sample records hundreds of thousands of distinct CDR3 sequences, roughly 20% being singletons.

Source material: blood. The source of this sequence is a woman aged 50 to 60 with Graves' hyperthyroidism that later progressed to Graves' ophthalmopathy. The rearrangement links TRBV3-1 to TRBJ1-4; D perhaps matches TRBD1 (5 bases). Here the CDR3 reads CASSHIAGQVGEKLFF. The CDR3, as DNA: TGTGCCAGCAGCCACATCGCGGGGCAGGTGGGGGAAAAACTGTTTTTT.